Below, 18 T cell receptor beta chains from the same sample are listed, as sequenced in a study of CD8 T cells in Susac syndrome (dated by TCRdb to about 2019). Receptor amplification or capture employed the immunoSEQ multiplex PCR assay. RNA was extracted with the RNeasy kit and 0.5 to 1 ug was reverse transcribed using random hexamers. TCRdb took the public reads, trimmed them with fastp at Q25, ran MiXCR for clone calling and kept in-frame beta chains. Each CDR3 protein appears once, grouped with its most common genes and DNA. Present in this sample are some 120,000 distinct CDR3 sequences, about 94% of which were seen just once. 0.21% of the sample is in the top ten clones. The sample comprised CD8+ T cells from PBMCs. These receptor sequences come from a human donor with Susac syndrome.

This sequence joins TRBV19 and TRBJ1-1, with 8 bases lining up with TRBD1. J gave up 4 bases and V 8 bases, and 3 bases lay outside the gene matches. The CDR3 totals 12 residues. From germline, CDR1 is LNHDA and CDR2 SQIVND (reference sequence). The CDR3 DNA is TGTGCCAGTCGGACAGGGTTCACTGAAGCTTTCTTT. It codes for CASRTGFTEAFF. Based on the CDR3 plus reference TRBV19 and TRBJ1-1, the full variable domain is DGGITQSPKYLFRKEGQNVTLSCEQNLNHDAMYWYRQDPGQGLRLIYYSQIVNDFQKGDIAEGYSVSREKKESFPLTVTSAQKNPTAFYLCASRTGFTEAFFGQGTRLTVV.

The chain recombines TRBV29-1 with TRBJ1-2; TRBD1 might be the D (5 bases). The CDR3 covers 14 residues. Trimming removed 2 bases from V and 7 bases from J, with 17 bases in between. Looked up from germline, CDR1 is SQVTM and CDR2 is ANQGSEA. This CDR3 is CSVESPDSSVGYTF. CDR3 sequence (DNA): TGCAGCGTTGAAAGCCCAGACAGTTCGGTTGGCTACACCTTC.

This clonotype showed up just a few times. The chain couples TRBV27 to TRBJ2-2; D remains ambiguous. CDR1 and CDR2 from the germline V gene are MNHEY and SMNVEV (reference sequence). The length of the CDR3 is 12 residues. V was shortened by 3 bases and J by 2 bases, with 1 base between the two germline ends. In DNA form, the CDR3 reads TGTGCCAGCAGTTTTAACACCGGGGAGCTGTTTTTT. This sequence encodes CASSFNTGELFF.

This chain connects TRBV4-1 to TRBJ2-2, with TRBD2 as a possible D gene (5 bases). CDR3 length: 12 amino acids. Trimming removed 4 bases at V and 7 bases at J, with 7 bases between. Germline V gene data show CDR1 as MGHRA and CDR2 as YSYEKL. Here the CDR3 reads CASSPAGGELFF. CDR3 DNA: TGCGCCAGCAGCCCCGCGGGCGGGGAGCTGTTTTTT.

The sample holds one count of this clonotype. V usage is TRBV19 and J usage is TRBJ2-7; D ambiguous. The CDR3 contains 16 residues. V lost 0 bases and J 4 bases, leaving 16 bases between the germline ends. Germline CDR1 reads LNHDA; CDR2 reads SQIVND (reference sequence). In DNA form, the CDR3 reads TGTGCCAGTAGTATAGATCGCCGGACGGATGAATACGAGCAGTACTTC. This encodes CASSIDRRTDEYEQYF.

This chain connects TRBV9 to TRBJ1-1; unclear D gene. V lost 3 bases and J lost 4, with 10 bases in between. CDR3 length: 13 amino acids. Germline V gene sequence: CDR1 SGDLS, CDR2 YYNGEE. This CDR3 is CASSASSSTEAFF. CDR3 DNA: TGTGCCAGCAGCGCCAGCAGTAGCACTGAAGCTTTCTTT.

The chain is built from TRBV7-6 and TRBJ2-7; 8 bases fit TRBD1. Germline assignment: CDR1 SGHVS and CDR2 FNYEAQ. V dropped 9 bases and J dropped 2; count of bases not matched to a gene: 9. CDR3 length equals 14 residues. The CDR3 is CASNSSDRAYEQYF. CDR3 nucleotides: TGTGCCAGTAATTCATCGGACAGGGCCTACGAGCAGTACTTC.

The chain carries TRBV7-9 and TRBJ2-7, with 8 nucleotides matching TRBD1. Losses at the gene ends were 0 bases for V and 5 bases for J; bases not matched to a gene: 3. Germline V lookup: CDR1 SEHNR, CDR2 FQNEAQ (reference sequence). The CDR3 length is 14 residues. Written as DNA, the CDR3 is TGTGCCAGCAGCTTAGCCAGGGGGCCTGACGAGCAGTACTTC. It encodes CASSLARGPDEQYF.

The V call is TRBV2, the J call TRBJ2-3, with 7 bases fitting TRBD1. CDR1 and CDR2 from the germline V gene are SNHLY and FYNNEI. The CDR3 spans 14 residues. After removal of 6 bases from V and 2 bases from J, the junction contained 5 bases not matched to a gene. The CDR3 protein is CASSPGTVTDTQYF. In DNA, the CDR3 is TGTGCCAGCAGCCCCGGGACAGTCACAGATACGCAGTATTTT.

The J gene is TRBJ2-1, the V gene TRBV6-5; TRBD2 matches 7 bases. The germline gives CDR1 MNHEY, CDR2 SVGAGI. The CDR3 spans 15 residues. The J segment lost 12 bases and the V segment lost 5 bases, leaving 16 bases of the junction unmatched. For the CDR3, the DNA is TGTGCCAGCAGTCCTCCCCCGGATGGGGGGGATCCGCAGTTCTTC. Translating it yields CASSPPPDGGDPQFF.

The genes are TRBV29-1 and TRBJ1-2, with D perhaps matching TRBD1 (6 bases). The V end was cut by 5 bases, the J end by 4 bases, with 11 bases between. The CDR3 sequence is 12 residues long. Germline CDR1 reads SQVTM; CDR2 reads ANQGSEA. The CDR3 sequence: CSVPQGIYGYTF. CDR3 sequence (DNA): TGCAGCGTTCCCCAGGGGATCTATGGCTACACCTTC. The full variable domain, its missing parts supplied by reference TRBV29-1 and TRBJ1-2, is SAVISQKPSRDICQRGTSLTIQCQVDSQVTMMFWYRQQPGQSLTLIATANQGSEATYESGFVIDKFPISRPNLTFSTLTVSNMSPEDSSIYLCSVPQGIYGYTFGSGTRLTVV.

The chain couples TRBV6-4 to TRBJ2-1; D might be TRBD2 (8 bases). This CDR3 spans 16 amino acids. Between the trimmed V and J ends, which lost 4 bases and 6 bases, there was a span of 19 bases. The germline CDR1 and CDR2 sequences are MRHNA and SNTAGT. The CDR3, as DNA: TGTGCCAGCAGTGGTCAGGGGGAGACTAGCGTCAATGAGCAGTTCTTC. Amino acid sequence: CASSGQGETSVNEQFF.

The chain has TRBV6-5 and TRBJ2-3; D perhaps matches TRBD2 (7 bases). This CDR3 has 14 residues. Germline loops: CDR1 MNHEY, CDR2 SVGAGI. The germline V and J ends were trimmed by 8 bases and 1 base, with 13 bases remaining between them. This CDR3 reads CASGGGRGTDTQYF. The CDR3 DNA sequence: TGTGCCAGCGGGGGGGGCAGGGGCACAGATACGCAGTATTTT.

The chain is built from TRBV27 and TRBJ2-5, with a tentative D call TRBD1 (5 bases). The ends were cut back, 8 bases at V and 2 bases at J, with 9 bases in the middle. The germline CDR1 and CDR2 sequences are MNHEY and SMNVEV (reference sequence). This CDR3 is 12 amino acids long. CDR3 in amino acids: CASGAGQETQYF. The CDR3 bases are TGTGCCAGCGGCGCAGGGCAAGAGACCCAGTACTTC.

The chain employs TRBV2 and TRBJ1-2; D not resolved. CDR3 length: 14 amino acids. Germline CDR1 SNHLY, CDR2 FYNNEI. The ends were cut back, 7 bases at V and 8 bases at J, with 20 bases in the middle. Here the CDR3 DNA reads TGTGCCAGCACTTCCCGATTAGACCGCCCCGGCTACACCTTC. Residues: CASTSRLDRPGYTF. Based on the CDR3 plus reference TRBV2 and TRBJ1-2, the full variable domain is EPEVTQTPSHQVTQMGQEVILRCVPISNHLYFYWYRQILGQKVEFLVSFYNNEISEKSEIFDDQFSVERPDGSNFTLKIRSTKLEDSAMYFCASTSRLDRPGYTFGSGTRLTVV.

This chain links TRBV6-1 with TRBJ2-1, with 11 bases matching TRBD2. Germline loops: CDR1 MNHNS, CDR2 SASEGT. The length of the CDR3 is 16 residues. Unmatched junction bases numbered 5, after V lost 5 bases and J lost 2 bases. Here the CDR3 DNA reads TGTGCCAGCAGTCCCTTGACTAGCGGGACCTACAATGAGCAGTTCTTC. As protein: CASSPLTSGTYNEQFF.

The chain is built from TRBV7-9 and TRBJ2-7; no reliable D call. There are 16 residues in the CDR3. Per germline, CDR1 SEHNR and CDR2 FQNEAQ (reference sequence). Trimming took off 5 bases at V and 0 bases at J, with 17 bases between the two ends. The CDR3 here is CASSEVLSGSSYEQYF. The CDR3 DNA sequence: TGTGCCAGCAGCGAGGTTTTATCGGGCAGCTCCTACGAGCAGTACTTC.

The chain is built from TRBV11-2 and TRBJ2-7, with 9 bases lining up with TRBD1. Germline loops: CDR1 SGHAT, CDR2 FQNNGV. The CDR3 has 16 residues. The trim removed 4 bases at V and 2 bases at J, leaving 9 bases unmatched. This chain's CDR3 is CASSYLSGQGTYEQYF. The CDR3 nucleotides are TGTGCCAGCAGCTACCTCTCGGGACAGGGAACCTACGAGCAGTACTTC.